Presented here are 32 T cell receptor beta chains from one specimen sequenced in a study of spatial heterogeneity in lung cancer. TCRdb itself ran the 5' RACE reads through MiXCR, one entry per CDR3 protein. The sample includes some 70,000 distinct CDR3 sequences, approximately 12% seen only once; the top ten take 7.2%. Stated time point: sample taken at primary tumor resection. Researchers sequenced whole RNA taken from tumor, nontumor lung or frozen PBMC without sorting. The sequenced sample was PBMCs, obtained at surgery. All receptors derive from a male donor with early-stage non-small cell lung cancer.

This clonotype was detected ten times or more. The J gene is TRBJ1-2, the V gene TRBV10-3, with D unresolved. V shed 8 bases and J shed 3 bases, with 16 bases lying between them. The CDR3 sequence is 14 residues long. Germline CDR1 reads ENHRY; CDR2 reads SYGVKD. CDR3 sequence: CAILESARDYGYTF. As DNA, the CDR3 is TGTGCCATCTTAGAATCCGCTAGGGACTATGGCTACACCTTC.

The rearrangement joins TRBV6-5 to TRBJ2-7, with D unclear. CDR1 is MNHEY, CDR2 SVGAGI, per germline. This CDR3 spans 14 amino acids. Trimming pared 0 bases from V and 0 bases from J, leaving 6 bases between. CDR3: CASSYSFHSYEQYF. In DNA form, the CDR3 reads TGTGCCAGCAGTTACTCGTTCCACTCCTACGAGCAGTACTTC.

This clonotype came up many times. The chain links TRBV4-1 to TRBJ2-1; perhaps TRBD1 as D (6 bases). Trimming left V 0 bases short and J 10 bases short, with 16 bases between. There are 15 residues in the CDR3. The germline V gene has CDR1 MGHRA and CDR2 YSYEKL. The CDR3 bases are TGCGCCAGCAGCCAAGAATGGCGACAGGTTGACGAGCAGTTCTTC. Protein: CASSQEWRQVDEQFF.

This clonotype was seen repeatedly, ten times or more. The rearrangement links TRBV9 to TRBJ2-2; tentatively, D is TRBD1 or TRBD2 (5 bases each). Germline V CDR1 and CDR2: SGDLS, YYNGEE. Trimming stripped 0 bases from V and 5 bases from J, with 14 bases between. The CDR3 contains 16 residues. CDR3 loop: CASSVASGTSTGELFF. Here the CDR3 DNA reads TGTGCCAGCAGCGTAGCCTCCGGGACCTCTACCGGGGAGCTGTTTTTT.

This clonotype showed up many times. This sequence joins TRBV5-1 and TRBJ2-7; 9 positions match TRBD1. Per germline, CDR1 SGHRS and CDR2 YFSETQ. Trimming removed 1 base from V and 2 bases from J; junction bases left unmatched: 1. The length of the CDR3 is 14 residues. CDR3 sequence: CASSLTGGPYEQYF. The CDR3 nucleotides read TGCGCCAGCAGCTTGACAGGGGGCCCCTACGAGCAGTACTTC.

The chain carries TRBV5-4 and TRBJ2-1; D ambiguous. Trimming took off 1 base at V and 6 bases at J, with 17 bases between the two ends. The germline CDR1 and CDR2 sequences are SGHNT and YYREEE (reference sequence). The CDR3 is 16 residues long. The CDR3 DNA sequence: TGTGCCAGCAGCTTGTCAGTTGACTCCCCAAGCAATGAGCAGTTCTTC. Amino acid sequence: CASSLSVDSPSNEQFF.

This clonotype has just a few counts. The rearrangement joins TRBV15 to TRBJ2-7; D may be TRBD2 (5 bases). Germline V lookup: CDR1 LNHNV, CDR2 YYDKDF (reference sequence). The CDR3 length is 12 residues. V lost 5 bases to trimming and J lost 3 bases, with 8 bases between them. The CDR3 here is CATSPGLYEQYF. CDR3 coding DNA: TGTGCCACCAGCCCCGGACTCTACGAGCAGTACTTC.

This clonotype was observed at least ten times. The chain joins TRBV6-5 to TRBJ1-3; possibly TRBD1 for D (6 bases). The CDR3 has 15 residues. Germline V lookup: CDR1 MNHEY, CDR2 SVGAGI. Between the trimmed V and J ends, which lost 7 bases and 0 bases, there was a span of 13 bases. CDR3 sequence: CASNPGQSSGNTIYF. CDR3 DNA sequence: TGTGCCAGCAACCCAGGACAGTCCTCTGGAAACACCATATATTTT.

At least ten counts were recorded for this clonotype. V usage is TRBV15 and J usage is TRBJ1-2; D is unclear. Deletions cut 5 bases from V and 0 bases from J, with 7 bases between. The length of the CDR3 is 13 residues. CDR1 LNHNV and CDR2 YYDKDF come from the germline V gene (reference sequence). The CDR3 sequence is CATSPDANYGYTF. The DNA of the CDR3 is TGTGCCACCAGCCCGGATGCTAACTATGGCTACACCTTC. Using reference TRBV15 and TRBJ1-2 for the parts outside the CDR3, the full variable domain is DAMVIQNPRYQVTQFGKPVTLSCSQTLNHNVMYWYQQKSSQAPKLLFHYYDKDFNNEADTPDNFQSRRPNTSFCFLDIRSPGLGDTAMYLCATSPDANYGYTFGSGTRLTVV.

V gene TRBV29-1 combines with J gene TRBJ1-2; D is uncertain. V was cut by 5 bases and J by 2 bases, with 6 bases left in between. Germline V gives CDR1 SQVTM, CDR2 ANQGSEA. This CDR3 comprises 11 residues. CDR3 bases: TGCAGCGTTCCTTGGAACTATGGCTACACCTTC. Translating gives CSVPWNYGYTF. Supplemented by reference TRBV29-1 and TRBJ1-2, the full variable domain reads SAVISQKPSRDICQRGTSLTIQCQVDSQVTMMFWYRQQPGQSLTLIATANQGSEATYESGFVIDKFPISRPNLTFSTLTVSNMSPEDSSIYLCSVPWNYGYTFGSGTRLTVV.

Details on this clonotype: A read error is possible here, since a much larger clone lies one base away. J is TRBJ2-2 and V is TRBV6-5; D may be TRBD2 (5 bases). Per the germline V gene, CDR1 is MNHEY and CDR2 is SVGAGI. The CDR3 has 16 residues. The CDR3 DNA is TGTGCCAGCAGAGATCGACCGCAGGTTCCCACCGGGGAGCTGTCTTTT. As protein: CASRDRPQVPTGELSF.

This clonotype was picked up a small number of times. The genes are TRBV6-1 and TRBJ1-4, with D perhaps TRBD1 (6 bases). The CDR3 has 14 residues. V dropped 7 bases and J dropped 0 bases, with 9 bases sitting between them. CDR1 and CDR2 (germline): MNHNS, SASEGT. CDR3 residues: CASNREATNEKLFF. In DNA, the CDR3 is TGTGCCAGCAACAGGGAGGCAACTAATGAAAAACTGTTTTTT.

This clonotype appeared many times. CDR3 in DNA: TGTGCCAGCAGCCGCGGCTACGAGCAGTACTTC. Translating it yields CASSRGYEQYF. V is TRBV11-1 and J is TRBJ2-7; D is uncertain. V was trimmed by 5 bases and J by 3 bases, leaving 5 bases between them. CDR3 length: 11 amino acids. Germline CDR1 and CDR2: SGHAT and FQDESV (reference sequence).

The gene calls are TRBV20-1 and TRBJ2-7, with 9 bases identical to TRBD2. Trimming at V came to 1 base and at J to 2 bases, leaving 12 bases not matched to a gene. The CDR3 length is 17 residues. Per the germline V gene, CDR1 is DFQATT and CDR2 is SNEGSKA (reference sequence). CDR3 amino acids: CSARGGGGLAGPYEQYF. The CDR3 DNA sequence: TGCAGTGCTAGAGGAGGGGGCGGCCTAGCGGGACCCTACGAGCAGTACTTC.

This clonotype was picked up many times. This chain links TRBV7-6 with TRBJ1-2, with 7 bases matching TRBD1. J lost 7 bases, V lost 1 base, and 12 bases had no gene match. CDR1 and CDR2 (germline): SGHVS, FNYEAQ. The length of the CDR3 is 16 residues. As DNA, the CDR3 is TGTGCCAGCAGCTTAGACTGGACAGGAACCCCCGGTGGCTACACCTTC. Protein: CASSLDWTGTPGGYTF.

This clonotype was observed a handful of times. The V call is TRBV24-1, the J call TRBJ2-1, with TRBD2 matching 7 bases. Per germline, CDR1 KGHDR and CDR2 SFDVKD. This CDR3 is 14 amino acids long. V lost 5 bases to trimming and J lost 10 bases; unmatched junction nucleotides: 10. CDR3 residues: CATSALTREEEQFF. The CDR3 bases are TGTGCCACCAGTGCCCTTACCCGGGAGGAGGAGCAGTTCTTC.

The rearrangement joins TRBV6-2 or TRBV6-3 to TRBJ2-7, with D possibly TRBD2 on 6 matching bases. V lost 8 bases and J lost 4, with 18 bases in between. There are 14 residues in the CDR3. CDR1 and CDR2 (germline): MNHEY, SVGEGT. CDR3 sequence: CASGEDGPLYEQYF. The CDR3 nucleotides read TGTGCCAGCGGGGAGGACGGGCCTCTTTACGAGCAGTACTTC.

This clonotype was counted ten times or more. V gene TRBV13 combines with J gene TRBJ2-4, with 9 bases lining up with TRBD1. This CDR3 is 15 amino acids long. Germline CDR1 PRHDT, CDR2 FYEKMQ (reference sequence). V trimming: 5 bases; J trimming: 6 bases; junction bases outside the gene matches: 8. CDR3 residues: CASSRTGTGLNIQYF. As DNA, the CDR3 is TGTGCCAGCAGCAGAACCGGGACAGGGTTAAACATTCAGTACTTC. The full variable domain, in which reference TRBV13 and TRBJ2-4 provide the parts outside the CDR3, is AAGVIQSPRHLIKEKRETATLKCYPIPRHDTVYWYQQGPGQDPQFLISFYEKMQSDKGSIPDRFSAQQFSDYHSELNMSSLELGDSALYFCASSRTGTGLNIQYFGAGTRLSVL.

This clonotype was counted many times. The chain combines TRBV11-2 with TRBJ1-5; the match to TRBD1 covers 7 bases. This CDR3 comprises 14 residues. Germline V gene data show CDR1 as SGHAT and CDR2 as FQNNGV. Germline trimming cut 5 bases from V and 4 bases from J; bases unmatched to any gene: 5. The CDR3, as DNA: TGTGCCAGCAGCCGGACAGGTTCTAATCAGCCCCAGCATTTT. Its protein is CASSRTGSNQPQHF.

This clonotype was observed a handful of times. This chain connects TRBV6-6 to TRBJ2-1; D not resolved. This CDR3 comprises 12 residues. Trimming stripped 2 bases from V and 10 bases from J, with 9 bases between. Germline CDR1 and CDR2: MNHNY and SVGAGI (reference sequence). The CDR3 bases are TGTGCCAGCAGTTACGTTTCCGGGGAGCAGTTCTTC. Amino acid sequence: CASSYVSGEQFF.

In this sample, this clonotype turned up a few times. The rearrangement joins TRBV6-2 or TRBV6-3 to TRBJ2-5; 7 bases agree with TRBD2. The junction had 14 bases not matched to a gene; V was cut back by 6 bases and J by 4 bases. The CDR3 consists of 16 residues. Germline V lookup: CDR1 MNHEY, CDR2 SVGEGT. The CDR3 DNA follows: TGTGCCAGCAGCAGGGCGACTAGCCCGGTGGCAGAGACCCAGTACTTC. The encoded protein is CASSRATSPVAETQYF.

The sample holds a few counts of this clonotype. The chain uses TRBV4-2 and TRBJ2-7; perhaps TRBD1 as D (6 bases). The V gene's germline CDR1 is LGHNA and CDR2 YNFKEQ. The CDR3 spans 15 residues. V was pared by 0 bases and J by 0 bases, with 9 bases between. CDR3 bases: TGTGCCAGCAGCCAAGATAGGGACATCTCCTACGAGCAGTACTTC. The encoded protein is CASSQDRDISYEQYF.

DNA of the CDR3: TGTGCCAGCTCCCACAGCCCGGGACTGAACACTGAAGCTTTCTTT. It codes for CASSHSPGLNTEAFF. The chain combines TRBV18 with TRBJ1-1, with TRBD1 as a possible D gene (5 bases). The CDR3 extends over 15 amino acids. Germline CDR1 reads KGHSH; CDR2 reads LQKENI. Trimming pared 6 bases from V and 0 bases from J, leaving 14 bases between.

The table lists this clonotype with many counts. The chain is built from TRBV10-3 and TRBJ2-7; no definite D call. Deletions cut 2 bases from V and 5 bases from J, with 7 bases between. CDR3 length: 12 amino acids. The germline gives CDR1 ENHRY, CDR2 SYGVKD. The chain's CDR3 is CAISEGYDEQYF. For the CDR3, the DNA is TGTGCCATCAGTGAGGGGTACGACGAGCAGTACTTC.

V is TRBV6-6 and J is TRBJ2-3; TRBD1 aligns across 11 bases. V trimming: 6 bases; J trimming: 3 bases; junction bases outside the gene matches: 8. The CDR3 consists of 16 residues. Germline values: CDR1 MNHNY, CDR2 SVGAGI (reference sequence). CDR3 DNA sequence: TGTGCCAGCAGAACACGCCGGGACAGGGGGACAGATACGCAGTATTTT. Its translation: CASRTRRDRGTDTQYF.

The chain couples TRBV11-2 to TRBJ2-1; D is perhaps TRBD2 (5 bases). V dropped 6 bases and J dropped 8 bases, with 8 bases sitting between them. The CDR3 contains 11 residues. Per the germline V gene, CDR1 is SGHAT and CDR2 is FQNNGV. The CDR3 DNA is TGTGCCAGCAGGGCCGGGGATGAGCAGTTCTTC. Its protein is CASRAGDEQFF.

This clonotype was observed many times. V is TRBV12-3 or TRBV12-4 and J is TRBJ2-7; 11 bases line up with TRBD2. The J segment lost 2 bases and the V segment lost 5 bases, leaving 2 bases of the junction unmatched. The CDR3 has 14 amino acids. Here the CDR3 reads CASSLLAGAYEQYF. The CDR3 DNA sequence: TGTGCCAGCAGTCTACTAGCGGGGGCCTACGAGCAGTACTTC.

In this sample, this clonotype turned up a few times. This chain uses TRBV29-1 with TRBJ2-1; D uncertain. The CDR3 extends over 10 amino acids. V was pared by 4 bases and J by 6 bases, with 4 bases between. The germline V gene has CDR1 SQVTM and CDR2 ANQGSEA. The CDR3 spells CSVGLNEQFF. The CDR3 DNA reads as TGCAGCGTTGGACTCAATGAGCAGTTCTTC.

Ten or more counts support this clonotype. The chain joins TRBV6-5 to TRBJ1-2; 8 bases match TRBD1. The germline V gene has CDR1 MNHEY and CDR2 SVGAGI. This CDR3 has 16 amino acids. The ends lost 4 bases at V and 0 bases at J; junction bases unmatched: 7. CDR3 protein: CASSWTGRRTNYGYTF. The DNA for the CDR3 is TGTGCCAGCAGTTGGACAGGGAGGAGGACTAACTATGGCTACACCTTC.

In its sample, this clonotype was seen a few times. The V call is TRBV29-1, the J call TRBJ2-3; D is ambiguous. V was clipped by 5 bases and J by 3 bases, with 3 bases between them. The CDR3 covers 10 residues. In germline, CDR1 is SQVTM, CDR2 ANQGSEA. CDR3 DNA: TGCAGCGTTAGGACAGATACGCAGTATTTT. Translating it yields CSVRTDTQYF.

The chain uses TRBV30 and TRBJ1-1; tentative D call: TRBD1 (5 bases). Trimming took 0 bases from V and 5 from J, leaving 7 bases between them. The CDR3 is made up of 12 amino acids. Germline assignment: CDR1 GTSNPN and CDR2 SVGIG (reference sequence). In DNA, the CDR3 is TGTGCCTGGAGTGTCCGGGGGACTGAAGCTTTCTTT. This gives the protein CAWSVRGTEAFF.

This clonotype was counted at least ten times. The chain recombines TRBV20-1 with TRBJ1-1; no reliable D call. Germline CDR1 and CDR2: DFQATT and SNEGSKA (reference sequence). Trimming left V 0 bases short and J 1 base short, with 6 bases between. The CDR3 sequence is 13 residues long. Written as DNA, the CDR3 is TGCAGTGCTAGAGAGTGGACGAACACTGAAGCTTTCTTT. It encodes CSAREWTNTEAFF.